This TCR beta chain was captured in a study of glioma-infiltrating T cells. Study overall: Before surgery, glioma patients received dexamethasone for at most six days.

Remarks on this clonotype: The antigen is unknown.

Using RNA template, CDR3s of TCR alpha and beta were amplified with iRepertoire arm-PCR. TCRdb reprocessed the multiplex PCR reads with MiXCR, giving one entry per CDR3 protein. This sample has approximately 400,000 distinct CDR3 sequences; roughly two fifths occur once, and the top ten carry around 12%. General study results and limits: Shared blood CDR3 signature motifs marked patients with low tissue-blood divergence.

V was trimmed by 5 bases and J by 6 bases, leaving 13 bases between them. CDR3 length: 13 residues. Looked up from germline, CDR1 is MNHEY and CDR2 is SMNVEV (reference sequence). The TCR comes from a human donor with low-grade glioma or glioblastoma, undergoing nonglioma brain surgery, or in good health (not recorded which). The sequencing sample was made of glioma tissue, nonneoplastic brain tissue, or PBMCs (not recorded which). V gene TRBV27 combines with J gene TRBJ1-1; D may be TRBD1 (5 bases). The DNA of the CDR3 is TGTGCCAGCAGTGATTTTAGGGGATCTGAAGCTTTCTTT. The encoded protein is CASSDFRGSEAFF.